One and the same sample provided the 27 T cell receptor beta chains below, sequenced in a study of shared clonotypes between healthy human individuals. The data were produced by immunoSEQ multiplex PCR, yet TCRdb's version contains in-frame clones alone and is incomplete. The sample shows some 580,000 clones, around 97% of them seen only once. The specimen sequenced was naive CD4+ T cells sorted from blood. Subset meaning: CD45RA+ positively selected. All receptors come from a woman under 40 in good health.

Turning to this clone: Other DNA sequences in this specimen translate into the identical CDR3. This sequence joins TRBV18 and TRBJ1-4; D remains unclear. The germline CDR1 and CDR2 sequences are KGHSH and LQKENI. V was pared by 5 bases and J by 0 bases, with 7 bases between. The CDR3 sequence is 14 residues long. As DNA, the CDR3 is TGTGCCAGCTCATCTACAGCAACTAATGAAAAACTGTTTTTT. It codes for CASSSTATNEKLFF.

The chain combines TRBV19 with TRBJ1-6; TRBD1 matches 7 bases. V shed 10 bases, J shed 8 bases, and the junction held 14 bases outside the gene matches. Germline CDR1 and CDR2: LNHDA and SQIVND (reference sequence). The CDR3 is 15 residues long. In nucleotides, the CDR3 is TGTGCCACCCGCGGGACAGCCGGGAGTGATTCACCCCTCCACTTT. It translates to CATRGTAGSDSPLHF.

V and J are TRBV25-1 and TRBJ2-1, with 11 bases fitting TRBD2. The junction had 11 bases not matched to a gene; V was cut back by 3 bases and J by 4 bases. Germline lookup yields CDR1 MGHDK and CDR2 SYGVNS. CDR3 length: 18 residues. CDR3 sequence reads: CASSDLGTSGAVYNEQFF. The CDR3, as DNA: TGTGCCAGCAGTGACCTCGGGACTAGCGGAGCCGTGTACAATGAGCAGTTCTTC.

The rearrangement uses TRBV15 and TRBJ2-7; TRBD2 agrees at 9 bases. Germline loops: CDR1 LNHNV, CDR2 YYDKDF (reference sequence). The CDR3 sequence is 16 residues long. Trimming cost V 2 bases and J 3 bases; bases outside gene matches: 8. The CDR3 DNA follows: TGTGCCACCAGCAGACCCCCCGCGGGAGGGAACTACGAGCAGTACTTC. It is translated as CATSRPPAGGNYEQYF.

This sequence joins TRBV10-1 and TRBJ2-3, with D possibly being TRBD1 (5 bases). CDR3 size: 13 residues. The ends were cut back, 3 bases at V and 11 bases at J, with 15 bases in the middle. Looked up from germline, CDR1 is WNHNN and CDR2 is SYGVQD (reference sequence). CDR3 in DNA: TGCGCCAGCAGTGAATGGACACCCGGAATGCAGTATTTT. This encodes CASSEWTPGMQYF.

V is TRBV27 and J is TRBJ2-2; D not resolved. This CDR3 contains 14 residues. The V gene lost 3 bases and the J gene lost 5 bases, with 10 bases spanning the gap. Germline V gene lookup returns CDR1 MNHEY and CDR2 SMNVEV (reference sequence). For the CDR3, the DNA is TGTGCCAGCAGTTTCCGGCAGTTTACCGGGGAGCTGTTTTTT. This sequence encodes CASSFRQFTGELFF.

This sequence joins TRBV9 and TRBJ2-2; D is perhaps TRBD2 (6 bases). The CDR3 loop spans 19 amino acids. Trimming took 1 base from V and 0 from J, leaving 19 bases between them. The germline V gene encodes CDR1 SGDLS and CDR2 YYNGEE. In DNA, the CDR3 is TGTGCCAGCAGCGTATCTCTCGGGGGAGGACTCGCGAACACCGGGGAGCTGTTTTTT. This translates into CASSVSLGGGLANTGELFF.

This chain uses TRBV6-5 with TRBJ2-3; D might be TRBD1 or TRBD2, each matching 6 bases. The CDR3 spans 16 residues. CDR1 is MNHEY and CDR2 is SVGAGI in the germline V gene. Trimming removed 0 bases from V and 2 bases from J, with 12 bases in between. CDR3 nucleotides: TGTGCCAGCAGTTACTCGAGGGGGGTTAACACAGATACGCAGTATTTT. It encodes CASSYSRGVNTDTQYF.

The chain recombines TRBV6-5 with TRBJ2-2; D not certain. The CDR3 is 16 amino acids. The germline V gene encodes CDR1 MNHEY and CDR2 SVGAGI. V was cut by 0 bases and J by 3 bases, with 11 bases left in between. For the CDR3, the DNA is TGTGCCAGCAGTTACTCGGTTAGCAGATACACCGGGGAGCTGTTTTTT. Its protein product is CASSYSVSRYTGELFF.

This clone was seen just once. The CDR3 DNA reads as TGTGCCACCAGCACGGGGGACAGCCTGGGATCGAGGGCCCAGCATTTT. It yields the protein CATSTGDSLGSRAQHF. The chain carries TRBV15 and TRBJ1-5; TRBD1 agrees at 7 bases. This CDR3 comprises 16 residues. CDR1 LNHNV and CDR2 YYDKDF come from the germline V gene (reference sequence). J was trimmed by 11 bases and V by 4 bases; bases with no gene match: 17.

This sequence joins TRBV7-8 and TRBJ2-1; no reliable D call. Germline assignment: CDR1 SGHVS and CDR2 FQNEAQ. V dropped 2 bases and J dropped 4 bases, with 9 bases sitting between them. This CDR3 is 14 amino acids long. In nucleotides, the CDR3 is TGTGCCAGCAGCTTATCGGTACAATACAATGAGCAGTTCTTC. Protein sequence: CASSLSVQYNEQFF.

In its sample, this clone was seen once. This chain connects TRBV5-1 to TRBJ2-4, with D unclear. The germline V gene encodes CDR1 SGHRS and CDR2 YFSETQ. Trimming stripped 0 bases from V and 6 bases from J, with 16 bases between. The CDR3 runs 16 residues. CDR3 bases: TGCGCCAGCAGCTTGGGCCTATCTAAAGACACAAACATTCAGTACTTC. It specifies CASSLGLSKDTNIQYF.

This sequence joins TRBV18 and TRBJ2-3; TRBD2 matches at 14 bases. This CDR3 comprises 17 residues. The V gene end was trimmed by 6 bases and the J gene end by 4 bases; junction bases not matched to a gene: 9. The V gene's germline CDR1 is KGHSH and CDR2 LQKENI. The CDR3 region has the DNA TGTGCCAGCTCGCAACCAGGACTAGCGGGAGGCTCAGATACGCAGTATTTT. Its protein product is CASSQPGLAGGSDTQYF. Full variable domain (outside the CDR3, taken from reference TRBV18 and TRBJ2-3): NAGVMQNPRHLVRRRGQEARLRCSPMKGHSHVYWYRQLPEEGLKFMVYLQKENIIDESGMPKERFSAEFPKEGPSILRIQQVVRGDSAAYFCASSQPGLAGGSDTQYFGPGTRLTVL.

The chain uses TRBV21-1 and TRBJ2-5; TRBD2 is the table's D call and was not checked against the DNA. TRBV21-1 is noted as a pseudogene. The CDR3 consists of 14 residues. CDR3 DNA: TGTGCCAGCAGCAAACAGCGGGGGGAAGAGACCCAGTACTTC. Protein: CASSKQRGEETQYF.

The V and J genes are TRBV2 and TRBJ1-1; D may be TRBD1 (5 bases). Germline V CDR1 and CDR2: SNHLY, FYNNEI. The germline V and J ends were trimmed by 3 bases and 8 bases, with 19 bases remaining between them. The CDR3 totals 15 residues. CDR3 DNA sequence: TGTGCCAGCAGTGAGCAGGGCCAAAGCTTGGGGGAAGCTTTCTTT. Its protein product is CASSEQGQSLGEAFF. The full variable domain, its missing parts supplied by reference TRBV2 and TRBJ1-1, is EPEVTQTPSHQVTQMGQEVILRCVPISNHLYFYWYRQILGQKVEFLVSFYNNEISEKSEIFDDQFSVERPDGSNFTLKIRSTKLEDSAMYFCASSEQGQSLGEAFFGQGTRLTVV.

This chain connects TRBV2 to TRBJ2-1, with TRBD2 matching 9 bases. The CDR3 loop spans 16 amino acids. V was clipped by 5 bases and J by 0 bases; unmatched bases: 5. CDR1 is SNHLY and CDR2 is FYNNEI in the germline V gene. The CDR3 loop is CASSPYSGGSYNEQFF. For the CDR3, the DNA is TGTGCCAGCAGTCCATATAGCGGGGGCTCCTACAATGAGCAGTTCTTC.

The CDR3 sequence: CASSDYYGYTF. The CDR3 DNA reads as TGTGCCAGCAGTGATTACTATGGCTACACCTTC. The chain is built from TRBV6-1 and TRBJ1-2; D remains unclear. The CDR3 has 11 residues. Trimming cost V 3 bases and J 3 bases, with 2 bases left between them. CDR1 and CDR2 from the germline V gene are MNHNS and SASEGT.

The V and J genes are TRBV5-4 and TRBJ2-2; TRBD1 matches 8 bases. The length of the CDR3 is 17 residues. Germline CDR1 and CDR2: SGHNT and YYREEE (reference sequence). V was clipped by 0 bases and J by 6 bases; unmatched bases: 10. The CDR3 here is CASSLAGQGARAGELFF. DNA of the CDR3: TGTGCCAGCAGCTTGGCCGGGCAGGGGGCGCGAGCCGGGGAGCTGTTTTTT.

The rearrangement links TRBV7-8 to TRBJ1-5, with 8 bases fitting TRBD1. V lost 0 bases, J lost 4 bases, and 2 bases stayed unmatched. This CDR3 has 15 residues. Germline V CDR1 and CDR2: SGHVS, FQNEAQ. The CDR3 DNA follows: TGTGCCAGCAGCTTAGCCAGGGGGCGAAATCAGCCCCAGCATTTT. This sequence encodes CASSLARGRNQPQHF.

The genes are TRBV5-4 and TRBJ1-2, with 7 bases identical to TRBD1. Germline V CDR1 and CDR2: SGHNT, YYREEE (reference sequence). The V segment lost 0 bases and the J segment 7 bases; nucleotides outside the gene matches: 3. This CDR3 spans 13 amino acids. This CDR3 reads CASSLAGTVGYTF. DNA for the CDR3: TGTGCCAGCAGCTTGGCCGGGACAGTTGGCTACACCTTC.

V usage is TRBV18 and J usage is TRBJ1-5; TRBD1 is a possible D gene (6 bases). Trimming pared 5 bases from V and 2 bases from J, leaving 16 bases between. Germline CDR1 and CDR2: KGHSH and LQKENI. CDR3 length equals 16 residues. The CDR3 sequence is CASSSSPGGGNQPQHF. CDR3 bases: TGTGCCAGCTCATCATCGCCGGGGGGCGGCAATCAGCCCCAGCATTTT.

This sequence joins TRBV6-5 and TRBJ2-1; D tentatively reads TRBD1 or TRBD2 (6 bases each). Germline CDR1 is MNHEY and CDR2 is SVGAGI. V was shortened by 8 bases and J by 4 bases, with 18 bases between the two germline ends. This CDR3 is 15 amino acids long. For the CDR3, the DNA is TGTGCCAGCCAAAAAGGAGGGGGTTCGTACAATGAGCAGTTCTTC. Its protein is CASQKGGGSYNEQFF.

V usage is TRBV28 and J usage is TRBJ1-1, with 7 bases fitting TRBD1. With V trimmed by 3 bases and J by 3 bases, 4 bases remained unmatched. This CDR3 is 14 amino acids long. The germline gives CDR1 MDHEN, CDR2 SYDVKM. CDR3 sequence: CASSFLRGDTEAFF. The CDR3 DNA is TGTGCCAGCAGTTTCCTCAGGGGGGACACTGAAGCTTTCTTT. The variable domain in full, completed from reference TRBV28 and TRBJ1-1, reads DVKVTQSSRYLVKRTGEKVFLECVQDMDHENMFWYRQDPGLGLRLIYFSYDVKMKEKGDIPEGYSVSREKKERFSLILESASTNQTSMYLCASSFLRGDTEAFFGQGTRLTVV.

This rearrangement joins TRBV5-1 to TRBJ2-1; tentatively, D is TRBD1 or TRBD2 (7 bases each). The germline V gene encodes CDR1 SGHRS and CDR2 YFSETQ. Trimming stripped 1 base from V and 0 bases from J, with 17 bases between. The CDR3 extends over 18 amino acids. DNA for the CDR3: TGCGCCAGCAGCTTGTCGAGCGGGACAGAAAACTCCTACAATGAGCAGTTCTTC. Translation gives CASSLSSGTENSYNEQFF.

To note about this clone: Within the sample, other DNA sequences also encode this same CDR3. The chain is built from TRBV7-2 and TRBJ1-1, with 10 bases aligning to TRBD1. The CDR3 runs 13 residues. Germline values: CDR1 SGHTA, CDR2 FQGNSA. J gave up 5 bases and V 3 bases, and 0 bases lay outside the gene matches. Here the CDR3 reads CASSLGQGTEAFF. The CDR3 DNA follows: TGTGCCAGCAGCTTGGGACAGGGGACTGAAGCTTTCTTT.

The CDR3 DNA sequence: TGTGCCAGCAGTGCGCCCGGGGCTCCCACGAACACTGAAGCTTTCTTT. It codes for CASSAPGAPTNTEAFF. J is TRBJ1-1 and V is TRBV28; possibly TRBD1 for D (5 bases). This CDR3 comprises 16 residues. CDR1 and CDR2 (germline): MDHEN, SYDVKM. The V gene lost 5 bases and the J gene lost 1 base, with 17 bases spanning the gap. Combining the CDR3 with reference TRBV28 and TRBJ1-1 gives the whole variable domain DVKVTQSSRYLVKRTGEKVFLECVQDMDHENMFWYRQDPGLGLRLIYFSYDVKMKEKGDIPEGYSVSREKKERFSLILESASTNQTSMYLCASSAPGAPTNTEAFFGQGTRLTVV.

CDR3 residues: CASSEYWGRQDYGEKLFF. Written as DNA, the CDR3 is TGTGCCAGCAGTGAATATTGGGGCCGACAGGATTACGGTGAAAAACTGTTTTTT. The chain couples TRBV2 to TRBJ1-4, with a weak D call TRBD1 (6 bases). The CDR3 is made up of 18 amino acids. Germline CDR1 reads SNHLY; CDR2 reads FYNNEI. Trimming took 2 bases from V and 7 from J, leaving 23 bases between them.